This T cell receptor (beta chain) is from a study of T cell responses to AZD1222 COVID-19 vaccine. Study-wide results and limits: Along spike, vaccine-associated CD4 TCRs were found throughout, with dominance at 160-218 and 743-854. Reportedly, nearly half the spike-specific TCRs target unmutated variant regions. Among the donors, most were white British and more were female, and clonal diversity was possibly underestimated. Recipients of AZD1222 seropositive at baseline numbered only 6 or 7.

About this clone: The antigen is undetermined.

The germline gives CDR1 SGHRS, CDR2 YFSETQ. The CDR3 totals 14 residues. Trimming pared 8 bases from V and 3 bases from J, leaving 17 bases between. Produced via immunoSEQ multiplex PCR; TCRdb's table is partial and in-frame only. This table holds about 270,000 clones, 85% to 95% found once. The V gene is TRBV5-1, the J gene TRBJ1-1, with D possibly matching TRBD1 (5 bases). This sequence originates from an adult who received the AZD1222 COVID-19 vaccine. This sample comprised peripheral blood, obtained 28 days after the second AZD1222 dose. The CDR3 DNA reads TGCGCCAGTAAGCCGGCGGGGCTGTACACTGAAGCTTTCTTT. It is translated as CASKPAGLYTEAFF.